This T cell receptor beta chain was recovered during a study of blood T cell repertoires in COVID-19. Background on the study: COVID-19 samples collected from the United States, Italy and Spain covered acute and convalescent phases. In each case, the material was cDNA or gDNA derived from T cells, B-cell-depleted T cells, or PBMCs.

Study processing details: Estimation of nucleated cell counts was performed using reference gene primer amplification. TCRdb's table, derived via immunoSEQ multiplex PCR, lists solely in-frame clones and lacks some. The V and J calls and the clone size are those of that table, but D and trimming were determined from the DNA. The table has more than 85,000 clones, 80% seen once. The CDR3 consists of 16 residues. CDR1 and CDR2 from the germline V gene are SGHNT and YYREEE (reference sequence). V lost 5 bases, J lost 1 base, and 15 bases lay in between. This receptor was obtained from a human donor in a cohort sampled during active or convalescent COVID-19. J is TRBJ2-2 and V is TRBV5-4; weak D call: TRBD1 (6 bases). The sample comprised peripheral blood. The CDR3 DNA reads TGTGCCAGCAGAGGGAAACAGGGATTGAACACCGGGGAGCTGTTTTTT. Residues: CASRGKQGLNTGELFF.